Listed below are T cell receptor beta chains from one sample, sequenced in a study of T cell responses to AZD1222 COVID-19 vaccine. The protocol was immunoSEQ multiplex PCR, while the TCRdb copy is restricted to in-frame clones and leaves out a portion. The sample holds 200,000 or so clones, about 87% seen once. The sequencing used peripheral blood, collected on day 0 of MenACWY control vaccination. The receptors stem from an adult in good health. CDR3s include the opening cysteine and the closing phenylalanine or tryptophan. The order of the fields is CDR3 DNA, CDR3 protein, V gene, J gene, clone size, D gene. D genes are given only for firm matches. Clone size, where shown, is once, few, many, or a class for clones that have expanded.

CDR3 DNA: TGTGCCAGCAGCCCGGGGACAGGGGGCTACACCTTC
CDR3 protein: CASSPGTGGYTF
V gene: TRBV7-9
J gene: TRBJ1-2
clone size: .
D gene: TRBD1

CDR3 DNA: TGTGCCAGCAGCAACGCCGGGACTAGCGTCTACGAGCAGTACTTC
CDR3 protein: CASSNAGTSVYEQYF
V gene: TRBV5-6
J gene: TRBJ2-7
clone size: .
D gene: TRBD2

CDR3 DNA: TGCGCCAGCAGCTTAGAAGACAATGAGCAGTTCTTC
CDR3 protein: CASSLEDNEQFF
V gene: TRBV5-1
J gene: TRBJ2-1
clone size: .
D gene: .

CDR3 DNA: TGTGCCAGCAGTGAAAGAGCAGATACGCAGTATTTT
CDR3 protein: CASSERADTQYF
V gene: TRBV7-9
J gene: TRBJ2-3
clone size: .
D gene: .

CDR3 DNA: TGTGCCAGTAGTATAGGACGGCGGGGAAACTACGAGCAGTACTTC
CDR3 protein: CASSIGRRGNYEQYF
V gene: TRBV19
J gene: TRBJ2-7
clone size: .
D gene: .

CDR3 DNA: TGTGCCAGCAGTAACTACGAGCAGTACTTC
CDR3 protein: CASSNYEQYF
V gene: TRBV28
J gene: TRBJ2-7
clone size: once
D gene: .

CDR3 DNA: TGCGCCAGCAGCGAGGGACAGGAGAATCAGCCCCAGCATTTT
CDR3 protein: CASSEGQENQPQHF
V gene: TRBV5-1
J gene: TRBJ1-5
clone size: .
D gene: TRBD1

CDR3 DNA: TGTGCCAGCAGCTGGGCAGGGGGGGATCAGCCCCAGCATTTT
CDR3 protein: CASSWAGGDQPQHF
V gene: TRBV7-2
J gene: TRBJ1-5
clone size: few
D gene: TRBD1

CDR3 DNA: TGTGCCAGCAGCTTTATGACGGGAGGGGATAATGAGCAGTTCTTC
CDR3 protein: CASSFMTGGDNEQFF
V gene: TRBV11-2
J gene: TRBJ2-1
clone size: .
D gene: TRBD2

CDR3 DNA: TGTGCCAGCAGTGAAGACGAAGGGGGCTCCTACAATGAGCAGTTCTTC
CDR3 protein: CASSEDEGGSYNEQFF
V gene: TRBV6-1
J gene: TRBJ2-1
clone size: .
D gene: .

CDR3 DNA: TGTGCCAGCTCACCTCGTTACACCGGGGAGCTGTTTTTT
CDR3 protein: CASSPRYTGELFF
V gene: TRBV21-1
J gene: TRBJ2-2
clone size: .
D gene: .

CDR3 DNA: TGCGCCAGCAGATTTCGTGCCGGGAACTATGGCTACACCTTC
CDR3 protein: CASRFRAGNYGYTF
V gene: TRBV5-1
J gene: TRBJ1-2
clone size: .
D gene: .

CDR3 DNA: TGTGCCAGCAGTTACGTCCGTAGCGGGGACCTGTTTGAAACAGATACGCAGTATTTT
CDR3 protein: CASSYVRSGDLFETDTQYF
V gene: TRBV6-2/TRBV6-3
J gene: TRBJ2-3
clone size: .
D gene: TRBD2

CDR3 DNA: TGCAGTGCTAGAAGAACTGAAGCTTTCTTT
CDR3 protein: CSARRTEAFF
V gene: TRBV20-1
J gene: TRBJ1-1
clone size: few
D gene: .

CDR3 DNA: TGTGCCAGCAGCTTAGGGGCGGGAGGACTCCTCTCCTACAATGAGCAGTTCTTC
CDR3 protein: CASSLGAGGLLSYNEQFF
V gene: TRBV7-8
J gene: TRBJ2-1
clone size: .
D gene: TRBD2

CDR3 DNA: TGTGCCATCGGGGAGGGTTCGTCCTACGAGCAGTACTTC
CDR3 protein: CAIGEGSSYEQYF
V gene: TRBV10-3
J gene: TRBJ2-7
clone size: .
D gene: TRBD2

CDR3 DNA: TGCGCCAGCTCACGAATGGCAGATACGCAGTATTTT
CDR3 protein: CASSRMADTQYF
V gene: TRBV10-2
J gene: TRBJ2-3
clone size: .
D gene: .

CDR3 DNA: TGTGCCAGCAGCTCCGGACAGGGGAGTCAGCCCCAGCATTTT
CDR3 protein: CASSSGQGSQPQHF
V gene: TRBV7-9
J gene: TRBJ1-5
clone size: once
D gene: TRBD1

CDR3 DNA: TGTGCCAGCACCTTGAACAAAGAGACCCAGTACTTC
CDR3 protein: CASTLNKETQYF
V gene: TRBV6-6
J gene: TRBJ2-5
clone size: few
D gene: .

CDR3 DNA: TGTGCCAGCTCACCACTAGAGACTAGCGGGACCTCTTCACCTTACGAGCAGTACTTC
CDR3 protein: CASSPLETSGTSSPYEQYF
V gene: TRBV18
J gene: TRBJ2-7
clone size: .
D gene: TRBD2

CDR3 DNA: TGCGCCAGCAGCTTGGCCGGGACTAGCGGGAGCTCACGATGGGAGCTGTTTTTT
CDR3 protein: CASSLAGTSGSSRWELFF
V gene: TRBV5-1
J gene: TRBJ2-2
clone size: .
D gene: TRBD2

CDR3 DNA: TGTGCCACCAGTGGAAGGGACAGGGTAACTGAAGCTTTCTTT
CDR3 protein: CATSGRDRVTEAFF
V gene: TRBV24-1
J gene: TRBJ1-1
clone size: .
D gene: TRBD1

CDR3 DNA: TGTGCCTGGAGCAGGGGGAATGAGCAGTTCTTC
CDR3 protein: CAWSRGNEQFF
V gene: TRBV30
J gene: TRBJ2-1
clone size: .
D gene: TRBD1

CDR3 DNA: TGTGCCACCAGAGGCGACAGGGGCACTGAAGCTTTCTTT
CDR3 protein: CATRGDRGTEAFF
V gene: TRBV24-1
J gene: TRBJ1-1
clone size: .
D gene: TRBD1

CDR3 DNA: TGTGCCAGCAGTGACCCGGCCGACAGAAAAAACACTGAAGCTTTCTTT
CDR3 protein: CASSDPADRKNTEAFF
V gene: TRBV28
J gene: TRBJ1-1
clone size: .
D gene: .

CDR3 DNA: TGTGCCAGCAGCGCGACAGGGGCCGGCACGGGGTACAATGAGCAGTTCTTC
CDR3 protein: CASSATGAGTGYNEQFF
V gene: TRBV9
J gene: TRBJ2-1
clone size: once
D gene: TRBD1

CDR3 DNA: TGTGCCAGCAGTTCTATTGGGGAGGGAAGGAGCTACGAGCAGTACTTC
CDR3 protein: CASSSIGEGRSYEQYF
V gene: TRBV27
J gene: TRBJ2-7
clone size: few
D gene: TRBD2

CDR3 DNA: TGTGCCAGTAGTCTAGGACAGAGTAGCAATCAGCCCCAGCATTTT
CDR3 protein: CASSLGQSSNQPQHF
V gene: TRBV19
J gene: TRBJ1-5
clone size: .
D gene: .

CDR3 DNA: TGTGCCAGCACCCGAACAGGGGTTCACACCTTC
CDR3 protein: CASTRTGVHTF
V gene: TRBV5-4
J gene: TRBJ1-2
clone size: .
D gene: TRBD1

CDR3 DNA: TGTGCCATCAGGGGGCTGGCGGGGGGTACCAATGAGCAGTTCTTC
CDR3 protein: CAIRGLAGGTNEQFF
V gene: TRBV10-3
J gene: TRBJ2-1
clone size: .
D gene: TRBD2

CDR3 DNA: TGTGCCAGCAGTTGGACAGGGGGCGCGGCCGGGGAGCTGTTTTTT
CDR3 protein: CASSWTGGAAGELFF
V gene: TRBV27
J gene: TRBJ2-2
clone size: .
D gene: TRBD1

CDR3 DNA: TGTGCCAGCTCACCCGAGGGCTCGGGCAATCAGCCCCAGCATTTT
CDR3 protein: CASSPEGSGNQPQHF
V gene: TRBV18
J gene: TRBJ1-5
clone size: .
D gene: .

CDR3 DNA: TGTGCCAGCAGCCCTGCGGGGGGCGCCCCGGACTCACCCCTCCACTTT
CDR3 protein: CASSPAGGAPDSPLHF
V gene: TRBV28
J gene: TRBJ1-6
clone size: .
D gene: .

CDR3 DNA: TGTGCCAGCAGCCAGCTCGCGGGGTCCGGGGAGCTGTTTTTT
CDR3 protein: CASSQLAGSGELFF
V gene: TRBV16
J gene: TRBJ2-2
clone size: .
D gene: .

CDR3 DNA: TGTGCCACCCTACGGGTCTCTGGGGCCAACGTCCTGACTTTC
CDR3 protein: CATLRVSGANVLTF
V gene: TRBV28
J gene: TRBJ2-6
clone size: .
D gene: .

CDR3 DNA: TGTGCCAGCAGCTTGTGGGACAGGGTCCGCGGCTACACCTTC
CDR3 protein: CASSLWDRVRGYTF
V gene: TRBV5-6
J gene: TRBJ1-2
clone size: .
D gene: TRBD1

CDR3 DNA: TGTGCCATCAGTGCGCCCACCCCGGGACAAGCCTACGAGCAGTACTTC
CDR3 protein: CAISAPTPGQAYEQYF
V gene: TRBV10-3
J gene: TRBJ2-7
clone size: .
D gene: .

CDR3 DNA: TGTGCCAGCTCAGGACAGAGAAACACCATATATTTT
CDR3 protein: CASSGQRNTIYF
V gene: TRBV18
J gene: TRBJ1-3
clone size: .
D gene: .

CDR3 DNA: TGTGCCAGCAGTTACATGGTAAGGAACACTGAAGCTTTCTTT
CDR3 protein: CASSYMVRNTEAFF
V gene: TRBV6-2/TRBV6-3
J gene: TRBJ1-1
clone size: .
D gene: .